The entry below describes one T cell receptor (beta chain). No antigen is known for it. The protocol was immunoSEQ multiplex PCR, while the TCRdb copy is restricted to in-frame clones and leaves out a portion. This sample has around 3,200 clones; about 74% occur once, and the top ten carry under 4.5%. The data are from a study of immune cell composition in non-small cell lung cancer. Study-wide context: Tumours were mainly lung adenocarcinoma or squamous cell carcinoma. Study conclusions and caveats: Tumour-reactive clones were not shown to match dominant in vivo tumour clones. In adenocarcinoma, maximal tumour-associated clone frequency tracked TIL tumour reactivity. Lung adenocarcinomas had lower top 10 clone scores and clonality than squamous tumours.

The V gene's germline CDR1 is SGHTA and CDR2 FQGNSA. The CDR3 consists of 14 residues. Trimming removed 8 bases from V and 2 bases from J; junction bases left unmatched: 7. Sequencing was carried out using lung tumor tissue. The V gene is TRBV7-2, the J gene TRBJ2-3; 7 bases are shared with TRBD2. The sequence was obtained from a human donor with non-small cell lung cancer. As DNA, the CDR3 is TGTGCCAGCGCGCGCGGGGGATTCACAGATACGCAGTATTTT. This sequence encodes CASARGGFTDTQYF.